A single sample gave rise to the 23 T cell receptor beta chains below, sequenced in a study of OX40 agonist ivuxolimab in advanced cancers. The method was immunoSEQ multiplex PCR; TCRdb's version includes in-frame clones alone and lacks a portion of them. Here the sample spans tens of thousands of clones, around 81% being singletons. The sample was CD4+ or CD8+ T cells sorted from blood, taken in a trial of the OX40 agonist ivuxolimab. The receptors were gathered from an adult with an advanced solid tumor such as melanoma, head and neck, liver or kidney cancer.

V usage is TRBV7-8 and J usage is TRBJ2-5, with D maybe TRBD1 (6 bases). V lost 11 bases to trimming and J lost 0 bases, with 13 bases between them. The germline V gene encodes CDR1 SGHVS and CDR2 FQNEAQ. CDR3 length equals 13 residues. CDR3 loop: CAGRRGYQETQYF. CDR3 in DNA: TGTGCCGGACGTAGGGGGTACCAAGAGACCCAGTACTTC.

J is TRBJ1-1 and V is TRBV18, with unresolved D. CDR1 and CDR2 from the germline V gene are KGHSH and LQKENI. The CDR3 has 14 residues. V was trimmed by 5 bases and J by 2 bases, leaving 12 bases between them. DNA for the CDR3: TGTGCCAGCTCAGGAGCTGTGGGCAACACTGAAGCTTTCTTT. Translated: CASSGAVGNTEAFF.

The chain employs TRBV5-5 and TRBJ2-2; 9 bases fit TRBD1. The CDR3 totals 15 residues. Germline V gene lookup returns CDR1 SGHKS and CDR2 YYEKEE (reference sequence). V was clipped by 2 bases and J by 16 bases; unmatched bases: 15. CDR3 sequence reads: CASSFSDRGIRPPFF. In nucleotides, the CDR3 is TGTGCCAGCAGCTTCTCGGACAGGGGTATTAGGCCCCCGTTTTTT.

The chain uses TRBV5-4 and TRBJ2-3; no clear D. Germline loops: CDR1 SGHNT, CDR2 YYREEE (reference sequence). V was clipped by 0 bases and J by 5 bases, with 7 bases between them. The CDR3 has 13 residues. For the CDR3, the DNA is TGTGCCAGCAGCTTGGAAGTGAGAGATACGCAGTATTTT. This translates into CASSLEVRDTQYF.

This clone was detected once. The chain is built from TRBV6-1 and TRBJ2-7, with 7 bases that match TRBD1. Germline V gene data show CDR1 as MNHNS and CDR2 as SASEGT. V shed 5 bases and J 3 bases; nucleotides not matched to a gene: 7. The CDR3 covers 14 residues. CDR3 nucleotide sequence: TGTGCCAGCAGTCAAGGTGGGACAGACTACGAGCAGTACTTC. Protein sequence: CASSQGGTDYEQYF.

This clone was counted a few times. The chain uses TRBV6-5 and TRBJ2-5; perhaps TRBD1 as D (6 bases). V was trimmed by 0 bases and J by 2 bases, leaving 13 bases between them. Germline V gene data show CDR1 as MNHEY and CDR2 as SVGAGI. The CDR3 is 16 amino acids. CDR3 in DNA: TGTGCCAGCAGTTACTCGGGGGCCGCAGTACAAGAGACCCAGTACTTC. Protein product: CASSYSGAAVQETQYF.

The chain uses TRBV27 and TRBJ1-2, with a tentative D call TRBD1 (5 bases). The V gene's germline CDR1 is MNHEY and CDR2 SMNVEV (reference sequence). The CDR3 contains 12 residues. V shed 10 bases and J shed 5 bases, with 14 bases lying between them. The CDR3 loop is CATRDPPYGYTF. The CDR3 nucleotides are TGTGCCACCCGGGACCCTCCTTATGGCTACACCTTC.

The genes are TRBV15 and TRBJ1-4, with 11 bases matching TRBD1. CDR3 length equals 15 residues. The V and J ends lost 1 base and 8 bases, in that order; junction bases with no gene match: 3. CDR1 is LNHNV and CDR2 is YYDKDF in the germline V gene (reference sequence). Here the CDR3 reads CATSRGGQGEEKLFF. CDR3 coding DNA: TGTGCCACCAGCAGAGGGGGACAGGGGGAAGAAAAACTGTTTTTT.

The chain recombines TRBV5-5 with TRBJ1-5; D gene ambiguous. There are 12 residues in the CDR3. The V and J ends lost 2 bases and 4 bases respectively, with 4 bases between them. CDR1 and CDR2 from the germline V gene are SGHKS and YYEKEE (reference sequence). The CDR3 is CASSLTNQPQHF. As DNA, the CDR3 is TGTGCCAGCAGCTTAACTAATCAGCCCCAGCATTTT.

This clone appeared a single time. This rearrangement joins TRBV6-1 to TRBJ1-1; D is unresolved. The V and J ends lost 4 bases and 0 bases respectively, with 6 bases between them. This CDR3 comprises 13 residues. The germline CDR1 and CDR2 sequences are MNHNS and SASEGT. CDR3 region: CASSVSMNTEAFF. CDR3 bases: TGTGCCAGCAGTGTGAGCATGAACACTGAAGCTTTCTTT.

The chain combines TRBV4-3 with TRBJ2-2; a weak D match, TRBD2 (6 bases). V was cut by 3 bases and J by 2 bases, with 19 bases left in between. CDR1 is LGHNA, CDR2 YSLEER, per germline. The CDR3 consists of 18 residues. The CDR3 DNA is TGCGCCAGCAGCCAGCAGCCCATCGGGACTTCTAACACCGGGGAGCTGTTTTTT. This sequence encodes CASSQQPIGTSNTGELFF.

This clone was detected only a few times. The J gene is TRBJ2-3, the V gene TRBV6-5; no reliable D call. Deletions cut 10 bases from V and 1 base from J, with 9 bases between. CDR1 MNHEY and CDR2 SVGAGI come from the germline V gene. The CDR3 has 12 residues. CDR3 DNA: TGTGCCACCCAGGCGGGCACAGATACGCAGTATTTT. As protein: CATQAGTDTQYF.

The chain recombines TRBV27 with TRBJ2-1; TRBD1 matches at 10 bases. With V trimmed by 5 bases and J by 7 bases, 8 bases remained unmatched. This CDR3 is built from 15 residues. Germline V lookup: CDR1 MNHEY, CDR2 SMNVEV (reference sequence). CDR3 in DNA: TGTGCCAGCAGTCTATGGGGGACAGGGGTGAATGAGCAGTTCTTC. Translating it yields CASSLWGTGVNEQFF.

The chain has TRBV5-1 and TRBJ2-3; 12 bases line up with TRBD2. The CDR3 consists of 15 residues. Germline CDR1 is SGHRS and CDR2 is YFSETQ. Germline trimming cut 5 bases from V and 3 bases from J; bases unmatched to any gene: 4. This CDR3 reads CASSGTSGLTDTQYF. CDR3 in DNA: TGCGCCAGCAGTGGGACTAGCGGGTTGACAGATACGCAGTATTTT.

The genes are TRBV4-2 and TRBJ2-5; no firm D call. CDR3 length equals 14 residues. Looked up from germline, CDR1 is LGHNA and CDR2 is YNFKEQ. The germline V and J ends were trimmed by 0 bases and 5 bases, with 10 bases remaining between them. CDR3 in DNA: TGTGCCAGCAGCCAAGAAGCTCCTATGGAGACCCAGTACTTC. Its protein is CASSQEAPMETQYF.

The chain joins TRBV15 to TRBJ2-1; TRBD1 agrees at 10 bases. Trimming removed 0 bases from V and 8 bases from J; junction bases left unmatched: 4. CDR3 length equals 15 residues. Germline values: CDR1 LNHNV, CDR2 YYDKDF (reference sequence). CDR3 nucleotides: TGTGCCACCAGCAGAGATGGGACAGGGGTGGATGAGCAGTTCTTC. This encodes CATSRDGTGVDEQFF.

In the case of this clone: The junction departs from germline at one end; a sequencing error may be responsible. The rearrangement joins TRBV5-4 to TRBJ2-5; tentatively, D is TRBD2 (6 bases). This CDR3 contains 14 residues. Germline-derived CDR1 and CDR2 are SGHNT and YYREEE (reference sequence). CDR3 in DNA: TGTGCCAGCAGCGGTGCGGGGAACCAAGGGACCCAGTACTTC. Residues: CASSGAGNQGTQYF.

This clone was observed once. The J gene is TRBJ2-1, the V gene TRBV11-3; D is unresolved. This CDR3 is built from 15 residues. Germline V gene sequence: CDR1 SGHNT, CDR2 YENEEA. Between the trimmed V and J ends, which lost 1 base and 5 bases, there was a span of 12 bases. CDR3 nucleotide sequence: TGTGCCAGCAGCTTAGGGGTTAGTTTCGACAATGAGCAGTTCTTC. This encodes CASSLGVSFDNEQFF.

The rearrangement links TRBV9 to TRBJ1-2; a weak D match, TRBD1 (5 bases). V shed 0 bases and J shed 1 base, with 10 bases lying between them. Looked up from germline, CDR1 is SGDLS and CDR2 is YYNGEE. CDR3 length equals 15 residues. CDR3 loop: CASSVDGGINYGYTF. CDR3 DNA sequence: TGTGCCAGCAGCGTAGATGGGGGAATTAACTATGGCTACACCTTC.

The chain combines TRBV5-1 with TRBJ1-5; TRBD1 might be the D (5 bases). The CDR3 extends over 13 amino acids. The V gene's germline CDR1 is SGHRS and CDR2 YFSETQ. V lost 3 bases and J 10 bases, leaving 14 bases between the germline ends. The CDR3 nucleotides are TGCGCCAGCAGCTCGGGACCGCTTGATCCCCAGCATTTT. Translated: CASSSGPLDPQHF.

This clone came up once. The rearrangement joins TRBV28 to TRBJ2-1; 10 bases align to TRBD1. The CDR3 is 16 amino acids. With V trimmed by 6 bases and J by 8 bases, 13 bases remained unmatched. Germline values: CDR1 MDHEN, CDR2 SYDVKM. CDR3 loop: CASRGTGQGKGDEQFF. DNA of the CDR3: TGTGCCAGCAGGGGAACGGGACAGGGGAAAGGCGATGAGCAGTTCTTC. The variable domain in full, completed from reference TRBV28 and TRBJ2-1, reads DVKVTQSSRYLVKRTGEKVFLECVQDMDHENMFWYRQDPGLGLRLIYFSYDVKMKEKGDIPEGYSVSREKKERFSLILESASTNQTSMYLCASRGTGQGKGDEQFFGPGTRLTVL.

The chain has TRBV1 and TRBJ1-6. TRBV1 corresponds to a pseudogene. The CDR3 extends over 12 amino acids. Here the CDR3 DNA reads TGCACCGGTCGTGAGGGTCATTCACCCCTCCACTTT. It translates to CTGREGHSPLHF.

The sample holds one count of this clone. V usage is TRBV27 and J usage is TRBJ2-3; tentative D call: TRBD1 (6 bases). The CDR3 loop spans 13 amino acids. V was cut by 6 bases and J by 1 base, with 8 bases left in between. CDR1 MNHEY and CDR2 SMNVEV come from the germline V gene (reference sequence). DNA of the CDR3: TGTGCCAGCAGGGGGACACGCACAGATACGCAGTATTTT. Its protein product is CASRGTRTDTQYF.